These T cell receptor beta chains were read from a single sample in a study of T cells in Graves' hyperthyroidism and ophthalmopathy. One entry per CDR3 protein, called by TCRdb with MiXCR from the multiplex PCR reads. The sample yields hundreds of thousands of distinct CDR3 sequences, 14% seen once. Input material: blood. All receptors derive from a woman younger than 30 with Graves' hyperthyroidism. Both conserved end residues are part of each CDR3. D genes are given only for firm matches. Only some rows state a clone size, as once, few, many or a class for expanded clones.

d_call	clone_size	v_call	j_call	cdr3_nt	cdr3_aa
NA	few	TRBV10-2	TRBJ2-1	TGCGCCAGCGAGTGGGGCCTCTACAATGAGCAGTTCTTC	CASEWGLYNEQFF
TRBD1	NA	TRBV20-1	TRBJ2-7	TGCAGTGCTAGGTCTGACAGGGTGGGCCATTACGAGCAGTACTTC	CSARSDRVGHYEQYF
NA	NA	TRBV6-1	TRBJ2-3	TGTGCCAGCACCGACACGTCTAGCACAGATACGCAGTATTTT	CASTDTSSTDTQYF
NA	many	TRBV20-1	TRBJ2-7	TGCAGTGCTAGCGGGTTGTCGGCCCCCCGCCAGCAGTACTTC	CSASGLSAPRQQYF
TRBD2	NA	TRBV20-1	TRBJ2-7	TGCAGTGCTAGCGATTGGAGAATAGCGGGGAGCTCCTACGAGCAGTACTTC	CSASDWRIAGSSYEQYF
TRBD1	many	TRBV2	TRBJ1-5	TGTGCCAGCAGCAGACAGGGGGCGCGGAGCAATCAGCCCCAGCATTTT	CASSRQGARSNQPQHF
NA	few	TRBV20-1	TRBJ2-7	TGCAGTGCTATGGATTTTGCAGCTCCTTCCTACGAGCAGTACTTC	CSAMDFAAPSYEQYF
NA	many	TRBV3-1	TRBJ2-3	TGTGCCAGCAGCCAAGATACGAGCGGCACAGATACGCAGTATTTT	CASSQDTSGTDTQYF
TRBD2	many	TRBV19	TRBJ2-7	TGTGCCAGTAGTCAGGGCGGGAGAGGGTTTGGGCAGTACTTC	CASSQGGRGFGQYF
NA	few	TRBV18	TRBJ2-6	TGTGCCAGCTCACCAAGGACGCACGATAGGAGGGCCAACGTCCTGACTTTC	CASSPRTHDRRANVLTF
NA	many	TRBV30	TRBJ2-5	TGTGCCTGGAGCGGGGGGACAGCTCGAGAGACCCAGTACTTC	CAWSGGTARETQYF
NA	many	TRBV6-5	TRBJ2-7	TGTGCCAGCAGTTACTCGCGGAGACTTGGCTACGAGCAGTACTTC	CASSYSRRLGYEQYF
NA	NA	TRBV7-3	TRBJ2-7	TGTGCCAAGCCCGACGAGGACACCTTTAGGGAGCAGTACTTC	CAKPDEDTFREQYF
TRBD1	NA	TRBV9	TRBJ1-1	TGTGCCAGCAGCGGAGGAGGGGGCGAGAGCACTGAAGCTTTCTTT	CASSGGGGESTEAFF
TRBD1	NA	TRBV7-4	TRBJ2-7	TGTGCCAGCAGCTCCGGGACAGACCTCTACGAGCAGTACTTC	CASSSGTDLYEQYF
NA	many	TRBV12-3/TRBV12-4	TRBJ2-3	TGTGCCAGTAATCGGGGCCTAGCAGCGACAGATACGCAGTATTTT	CASNRGLAATDTQYF
TRBD1	many	TRBV5-5	TRBJ1-1	TGTGCCAGCAGCTTGGGGGACAGGGGAGTAAGGACTGAAGCTTTCTTT	CASSLGDRGVRTEAFF
NA	NA	TRBV19	TRBJ1-2	TGTGCCAGTAGCCACCGTGTGCGGCAGGTGACAAATGGTTATGGCTACACCTTC	CASSHRVRQVTNGYGYTF
TRBD1	many	TRBV20-1	TRBJ2-7	TGCAGTGCCCAGGGGGTACCCGGGACAGGGGTCCACGAGCAGTACTTC	CSAQGVPGTGVHEQYF
NA	many	TRBV2	TRBJ2-1	TGTGCCAGCAGTGTTCAATCGAACAATGAGCAGTTCTTC	CASSVQSNNEQFF
TRBD1	few	TRBV7-3	TRBJ2-3	TGTGCCAGCAGCTTAAGCCACGCAGGGGGAGATACGCAGTATTTT	CASSLSHAGGDTQYF
NA	few	TRBV14	TRBJ2-2	TGTGCCAGCAGCCATCGACAGCGAGGATACACCGGGGAGCTGTTTTTT	CASSHRQRGYTGELFF
TRBD2	many	TRBV12-3/TRBV12-4	TRBJ2-3	TGTGCCAGCAGTTCCACTAGCGACTACACAGATACGCAGTATTTT	CASSSTSDYTDTQYF
NA	many	TRBV11-2	TRBJ2-1	TGTGCCAGCAGCTTACGGGAAAAGCAGTTCTTC	CASSLREKQFF
NA	many	TRBV28	TRBJ2-1	TGTGCCAGCAGTTGGCGGCACAATGAGCAGTTCTTC	CASSWRHNEQFF
TRBD2	many	TRBV12-5	TRBJ2-2	TGTGCTAGTGGTTGGTTTCCGCTAGCGGGAGGACGCGTCGCCGGGGAGCTGTTTTTT	CASGWFPLAGGRVAGELFF
NA	many	TRBV20-1	TRBJ2-3	TGCAGTGCTAGAGGCCCTGGGGATACGCAGTATTTT	CSARGPGDTQYF
TRBD2	many	TRBV6-6	TRBJ2-5	TGTGCCAGCAGTTACCCGACGAGGGGAGGGGACGTGGAGACCCAGTACTTC	CASSYPTRGGDVETQYF
TRBD1	many	TRBV5-1	TRBJ2-7	TGCGCCAGCAGCGGCTCCGGGACAGGGCACTCCTACGAGCAGTACTTC	CASSGSGTGHSYEQYF
NA	few	TRBV4-3	TRBJ1-6	TGCGCCAGCAGCGAGGGACATCGAAATTCACCCCTCCACTTT	CASSEGHRNSPLHF
NA	many	TRBV2	TRBJ2-3	TGTGCCAGCAGTCGGAGGCGGGACTTTGCAGATACGCAGTATTTT	CASSRRRDFADTQYF
TRBD1	few	TRBV4-1	TRBJ2-1	TGCGCCAGCAGGGCCGTCGCTCTACAGGGGGCTCTCCGAAAGAACGGGCAGTTCTTC	CASRAVALQGALRKNGQFF
NA	NA	TRBV18	TRBJ2-5	TGTGCCAGCTCCGAGGGGGGATGGAGAGAGACCCAGTACTTC	CASSEGGWRETQYF
TRBD2	many	TRBV10-3	TRBJ2-7	TGTGCCATCAGTGAAGCGGGAGCGCACTACGAGCAGTACTTC	CAISEAGAHYEQYF
TRBD2	few	TRBV20-1	TRBJ2-7	TGCAGTGCCATCGGACTAGCGGGAGGCTACGAGCAGTACTTC	CSAIGLAGGYEQYF
TRBD2	many	TRBV12-3/TRBV12-4	TRBJ2-2	TGTGCCAGCAGTTTAGGGGCCGGGACTAGCGACACCGGGGAGCTGTTTTTT	CASSLGAGTSDTGELFF
TRBD2	many	TRBV28	TRBJ2-1	TGTGCCAGCAGCTCTAGCGGGAGTTCTGAGCAGTTCTTC	CASSSSGSSEQFF
TRBD1	many	TRBV28	TRBJ2-3	TGTGCCAGCAGTTTTCTCGGACAGGGGAAAGGTACGCAGTATTTT	CASSFLGQGKGTQYF
NA	many	TRBV20-1	TRBJ1-6	TGCAGTGCGCAGGACAGCTATTCACCCCTCCACTTT	CSAQDSYSPLHF
NA	many	TRBV5-5	TRBJ1-1	TGTGCCAGCAGTTCGCAAGTTCGGACCGGGCTAGGAACTGAAGCTTTCTTT	CASSSQVRTGLGTEAFF
NA	many	TRBV7-9	TRBJ2-1	TGTGCCAGCAGCTTAGCCCGGGGAGCGATCGGTTACAATGAGCAGTTCTTC	CASSLARGAIGYNEQFF
NA	NA	TRBV4-1	TRBJ1-1	TGCGCCAGCAGCCAACTTGGGGTTCGGGCGGCTGAAGCTTTCTTT	CASSQLGVRAAEAFF
NA	NA	TRBV6-2/TRBV6-3	TRBJ2-7	TGTGCCAGCCAAATTTTTGGGGGAACCTACGAGCAGTACTTC	CASQIFGGTYEQYF
TRBD1	many	TRBV2	TRBJ2-7	TGTGCCAGCACCATCACCGGGACAGGGTATCACGAGCAGTACTTC	CASTITGTGYHEQYF
NA	few	TRBV5-1	TRBJ2-3	TGCGCCAGCAGCTATACGAGCAGTTGGGAGCAGTATTTT	CASSYTSSWEQYF
NA	many	TRBV7-9	TRBJ1-1	TGTGCCAGCAAGGATTGGGTGAACACTGAAGCTTTCTTT	CASKDWVNTEAFF
NA	many	TRBV11-2	TRBJ2-1	TGTGCCAGCAGCTCCCTTGGAGACAGGAATGAGCAGTTCTTC	CASSSLGDRNEQFF
NA	NA	TRBV13	TRBJ1-1	TGTGCCAGCAGCCCGCAGGGAGAAGACGAAGCTTTCTTT	CASSPQGEDEAFF
NA	many	TRBV11-2	TRBJ2-1	TGTGCCAGCAGCTATTACAGGGACAATGAGCAGTTCTTC	CASSYYRDNEQFF
TRBD1	many	TRBV7-8	TRBJ1-1	TGTGCCAGCAGCGCAAGACAGGGGTGGGACACTGAAGCTTTCTTT	CASSARQGWDTEAFF
NA	NA	TRBV19	TRBJ1-2	TGTGCCAGTAGTGCCGCCGGGACGGACGTTTGGTATAGCTACACCTTC	CASSAAGTDVWYSYTF
NA	many	TRBV2	TRBJ2-3	TGTGCCAGCAGGGGGGGGAGGGGGGAGACAGATACGCAGTATTTT	CASRGGRGETDTQYF
TRBD1	NA	TRBV5-1	TRBJ2-7	TGCGCCAGCAGCTTGGCGGGGACAGGGTCCCACGAGCAGTACTTC	CASSLAGTGSHEQYF